The 13 T cell receptor beta chains below come from one sample, sequenced in a study of cytomegalovirus exposure and HLA in healthy donors. PCR employed 60 Vbeta and 13 Jbeta primers. Only in-frame clones appear in the TCRdb table, and some are missing; sequencing was by immunoSEQ multiplex PCR. The sample shows about 160,000 clones, 80% to 90% of them seen only once. The sequencing input was PBMCs. All receptors derive from a woman aged 18-29 years in good health and CMV-seronegative.

The chain links TRBV2 to TRBJ2-7; tentatively, D is TRBD1 (6 bases). Trimming shortened V by 7 bases and J by 2 bases, and 15 bases separated the two germline ends. The CDR3 has 14 amino acids. Germline-derived CDR1 and CDR2 are SNHLY and FYNNEI. In DNA form, the CDR3 reads TGTGCCAGCAAAGAGCCAGGGGCCCCCTACGAGCAGTACTTC. Translated, it gives CASKEPGAPYEQYF.

The CDR3 is CASGQSYYGYTF. The CDR3, as DNA: TGTGCCAGCGGACAGTCCTACTATGGCTACACCTTC. The chain links TRBV19 to TRBJ1-2; D perhaps matches TRBD1 (6 bases). Germline V gives CDR1 LNHDA, CDR2 SQIVND (reference sequence). CDR3 length: 12 residues. The germline V and J ends were trimmed by 9 bases and 3 bases, with 11 bases remaining between them. Drawing the rest from reference TRBV19 and TRBJ1-2, the complete variable domain is DGGITQSPKYLFRKEGQNVTLSCEQNLNHDAMYWYRQDPGQGLRLIYYSQIVNDFQKGDIAEGYSVSREKKESFPLTVTSAQKNPTAFYLCASGQSYYGYTFGSGTRLTVV.

This clone appeared once. This chain joins TRBV5-1 and TRBJ1-1, with D perhaps matching TRBD1 (5 bases). The CDR3 is 15 amino acids. Trimming took off 2 bases at V and 1 base at J, with 12 bases between the two ends. Germline values: CDR1 SGHRS, CDR2 YFSETQ. The CDR3, as DNA: TGCGCCAGCAGCTTTGGTGACAGAACGAACACTGAAGCTTTCTTT. This encodes CASSFGDRTNTEAFF.

The V gene is TRBV5-6, the J gene TRBJ2-2, with 9 bases identical to TRBD1. In germline, CDR1 is SGHDT, CDR2 YYEEEE. This CDR3 spans 17 amino acids. V was clipped by 1 base and J by 2 bases; unmatched bases: 6. The CDR3 sequence is CASSLLQGAFNTGELFF. The CDR3 region has the DNA TGTGCCAGCAGCTTGCTACAGGGGGCTTTCAACACCGGGGAGCTGTTTTTT.

V is TRBV19 and J is TRBJ2-1; 10 bases are a match to TRBD2. Trimming cost V 3 bases and J 0 bases; bases outside gene matches: 11. CDR1 and CDR2 from the germline V gene are LNHDA and SQIVND (reference sequence). This CDR3 region has 19 residues. CDR3 DNA: TGTGCCAGTAGTATTCGGGGACTAGCGATACCGAGCTCCTACAATGAGCAGTTCTTC. This translates into CASSIRGLAIPSSYNEQFF.

As DNA, the CDR3 is TGTGCCAGCAGCCTAGGGGGACTACTCTACAATGAGCAGTTCTTC. This encodes CASSLGGLLYNEQFF. The rearrangement links TRBV28 to TRBJ2-1; a weak D match, TRBD2 (7 bases). The V gene's germline CDR1 is MDHEN and CDR2 SYDVKM. V lost 6 bases and J lost 3, with 15 bases in between. This CDR3 has 15 amino acids.

The gene calls are TRBV6-6 and TRBJ2-3; TRBD2 matches at 11 bases. CDR3 length: 15 amino acids. Germline CDR1 is MNHNY and CDR2 is SVGAGI (reference sequence). The trim removed 5 bases at V and 3 bases at J, leaving 4 bases unmatched. Written as DNA, the CDR3 is TGTGCCAGCAGTCCCGGGACTAGCGGTACAGATACGCAGTATTTT. Translation gives CASSPGTSGTDTQYF.

The V call is TRBV5-1, the J call TRBJ2-3, with 7 bases that match TRBD2. The germline V gene encodes CDR1 SGHRS and CDR2 YFSETQ. V lost 0 bases and J lost 2; bases outside the gene matches: 6. There are 16 residues in the CDR3. The CDR3, as DNA: TGCGCCAGCAGCTTGGGGATAAGCGGGGACACAGATACGCAGTATTTT. Translating it yields CASSLGISGDTDTQYF. Filled out from reference TRBV5-1 and TRBJ2-3, the complete variable domain reads KAGVTQTPRYLIKTRGQQVTLSCSPISGHRSVSWYQQTPGQGLQFLFEYFSETQRNKGNFPGRFSGRQFSNSRSEMNVSTLELGDSALYLCASSLGISGDTDTQYFGPGTRLTVL.

The chain is built from TRBV6-1 and TRBJ1-5; no clear D gene. The germline V gene encodes CDR1 MNHNS and CDR2 SASEGT. The V end lost 3 bases, the J end lost 8 bases, and 8 bases lay between the germline ends. The CDR3 runs 12 residues. The CDR3 coding sequence is TGTGCCAGCAGTGAGGGGAGAAAGCCCCAGCATTTT. This translates into CASSEGRKPQHF.

J is TRBJ1-1 and V is TRBV5-1; no firm D call. Germline V lookup: CDR1 SGHRS, CDR2 YFSETQ. V gave up 4 bases and J gave up 6 bases, with 16 bases separating them. The CDR3 is 14 amino acids. The CDR3 DNA reads TGCGCCAGCAGCCGGGAGGTCTTGAAGGCTGAAGCTTTCTTT. Translating gives CASSREVLKAEAFF.

The J gene is TRBJ1-4, the V gene TRBV7-8; 7 nucleotides agree with TRBD1. The germline V gene encodes CDR1 SGHVS and CDR2 FQNEAQ. The CDR3 totals 18 residues. V was clipped by 0 bases and J by 5 bases; unmatched bases: 12. The CDR3 is CASSLARWSTGENEKLFF. In nucleotides, the CDR3 is TGTGCCAGCAGCTTAGCGCGCTGGTCTACAGGGGAAAATGAAAAACTGTTTTTT. Drawing the rest from reference TRBV7-8 and TRBJ1-4, the complete variable domain is GAGVSQSPRYKVAKRGQDVALRCDPISGHVSLFWYQQALGQGPEFLTYFQNEAQLDKSGLPSDRFFAERPEGSVSTLKIQRTQQEDSAVYLCASSLARWSTGENEKLFFGSGTQLSVL.

This chain links TRBV6-1 with TRBJ2-7, with TRBD1 as a possible D gene (5 bases). This CDR3 region has 14 residues. Trimming left V 3 bases short and J 0 bases short, with 9 bases between. Germline CDR1 is MNHNS and CDR2 is SASEGT. CDR3 sequence: CASSDLGPSYEQYF. In DNA form, the CDR3 reads TGTGCCAGCAGTGATCTGGGGCCCTCCTACGAGCAGTACTTC.

The J gene is TRBJ2-3, the V gene TRBV10-1; D gene ambiguous. Germline values: CDR1 WNHNN, CDR2 SYGVQD (reference sequence). Trimming took off 4 bases at V and 2 bases at J, with 7 bases between the two ends. The CDR3 is 13 amino acids. In DNA form, the CDR3 reads TGCGCCAGCAGTGTCCCAAACACAGATACGCAGTATTTT. It encodes CASSVPNTDTQYF.